This entry lists 27 T cell receptor beta chains sequenced from one sample in a study of OX40 agonist ivuxolimab in advanced cancers. Measured with immunoSEQ multiplex PCR; TCRdb has only the in-frame clones, and not every one. The sample holds about 36,000 clones, 65% to 85% seen once. The source material was CD4+ or CD8+ T cells sorted from blood, sampled in a trial of the OX40 agonist ivuxolimab. Receptors were obtained from an adult with an advanced solid tumor such as melanoma, head and neck, liver or kidney cancer.

In this sample, this clone turned up a few times. The J gene is TRBJ2-7, the V gene TRBV27; 9 nucleotides align to TRBD1. This CDR3 is 13 amino acids long. The J segment lost 4 bases and the V segment lost 5 bases, leaving 3 bases of the junction unmatched. Germline V gene data show CDR1 as MNHEY and CDR2 as SMNVEV (reference sequence). The CDR3 region has the DNA TGTGCCAGCAGTCCCGACAGGGGGTACGAGCAGTACTTC. It translates to CASSPDRGYEQYF.

The V and J genes are TRBV27 and TRBJ2-7; 9 nucleotides agree with TRBD2. Germline V lookup: CDR1 MNHEY, CDR2 SMNVEV (reference sequence). Unmatched junction bases numbered 6, after V lost 6 bases and J lost 0 bases. The CDR3 consists of 15 residues. CDR3 coding DNA: TGTGCCAGCAGGACCGGGACTAGCCACTCCTACGAGCAGTACTTC. Translating gives CASRTGTSHSYEQYF.

The rearrangement uses TRBV5-4 and TRBJ2-5; D is unclear. V gave up 0 bases and J gave up 2 bases, with 5 bases separating them. The CDR3 has 13 residues. The germline gives CDR1 SGHNT, CDR2 YYREEE (reference sequence). The CDR3: CASSLASQETQYF. The CDR3 bases are TGTGCCAGCAGCTTGGCCTCACAAGAGACCCAGTACTTC. The full variable domain, completed using reference TRBV5-4 and TRBJ2-5, is ETGVTQSPTHLIKTRGQQVTLRCSSQSGHNTVSWYQQALGQGPQFIFQYYREEENGRGNFPPRFSGLQFPNYSSELNVNALELDDSALYLCASSLASQETQYFGPGTRLLVL.

This chain uses TRBV6-1 with TRBJ2-7; the D is unclear. The length of the CDR3 is 13 residues. From germline, CDR1 is MNHNS and CDR2 SASEGT. Trimming took off 3 bases at V and 2 bases at J, with 8 bases between the two ends. CDR3 in DNA: TGTGCCAGCAGTGAGTATAGTACCTACGAGCAGTACTTC. Translated, it gives CASSEYSTYEQYF.

This clone is labeled medium-sized (0.01 to 0.1%). The rearrangement joins TRBV4-1 to TRBJ2-7; no definite D call. V lost 4 bases and J 1 base, leaving 11 bases between the germline ends. CDR3 length: 14 residues. Germline V gives CDR1 MGHRA, CDR2 YSYEKL. The CDR3 reads CASSPYDVSYEQYF. DNA of the CDR3: TGCGCCAGCAGCCCCTACGACGTGTCCTACGAGCAGTACTTC.

The CDR3 protein is CASSGSGVYEQYF. The CDR3 nucleotides read TGTGCCAGCAGTGGTAGCGGAGTCTACGAGCAGTACTTC. The rearrangement uses TRBV7-9 and TRBJ2-7, with D tentatively TRBD2 (6 bases). This CDR3 has 13 residues. The V gene's germline CDR1 is SEHNR and CDR2 FQNEAQ (reference sequence). Trimming took 6 bases from V and 3 from J, leaving 12 bases between them.

V is TRBV27 and J is TRBJ2-7, with a tentative D call TRBD2 (6 bases). This CDR3 contains 14 residues. Germline V gene lookup returns CDR1 MNHEY and CDR2 SMNVEV (reference sequence). V was trimmed by 5 bases and J by 2 bases, leaving 13 bases between them. In nucleotides, the CDR3 is TGTGCCAGCAGTAATAGCGGACTTCCCTACGAGCAGTACTTC. It encodes CASSNSGLPYEQYF.

The chain joins TRBV28 to TRBJ1-2; a weak D match, TRBD1 (5 bases). V was cut by 5 bases and J by 1 base, with 20 bases left in between. The germline gives CDR1 MDHEN, CDR2 SYDVKM. The length of the CDR3 is 17 residues. The CDR3 is CASSIGARSNFNYGYTF. The DNA of the CDR3 is TGTGCCAGCAGTATTGGGGCCCGGAGCAACTTTAACTATGGCTACACCTTC.

The chain links TRBV10-3 to TRBJ2-7; D is possibly TRBD1 or TRBD2 (6 bases each). V lost 0 bases and J lost 0, with 9 bases in between. Germline loops: CDR1 ENHRY, CDR2 SYGVKD. This CDR3 region has 15 residues. In DNA, the CDR3 is TGTGCCATCAGTGAGTCCGGGGGCTTCTCCTACGAGCAGTACTTC. Protein sequence: CAISESGGFSYEQYF.

This clone is labeled as medium-sized (0.01 to 0.1%). The chain employs TRBV7-9 and TRBJ2-7; possible D gene TRBD2, 6 bases. V shed 2 bases and J shed 3 bases, with 14 bases lying between them. The CDR3 spans 15 residues. CDR1 and CDR2 from the germline V gene are SEHNR and FQNEAQ (reference sequence). CDR3 region: CASSLRDFGHYEQYF. CDR3 DNA sequence: TGTGCCAGCAGCTTAAGGGACTTTGGGCACTACGAGCAGTACTTC.

The rearrangement uses TRBV30 and TRBJ2-2; D gene uncertain. V gave up 4 bases and J gave up 1 base, with 10 bases separating them. This CDR3 is built from 14 residues. Looked up from germline, CDR1 is GTSNPN and CDR2 is SVGIG (reference sequence). CDR3: CAWTKLGNTGELFF. CDR3 sequence (DNA): TGTGCCTGGACCAAACTGGGGAACACCGGGGAGCTGTTTTTT. Combining the CDR3 with reference TRBV30 and TRBJ2-2 gives the whole variable domain SQTIHQWPATLVQPVGSPLSLECTVEGTSNPNLYWYRQAAGRGLQLLFYSVGIGQISSEVPQNLSASRPQDRQFILSSKKLLLSDSGFYLCAWTKLGNTGELFFGEGSRLTVL.

The rearrangement joins TRBV2 to TRBJ2-7, with D possibly TRBD2 on 5 matching bases. The CDR3 contains 16 residues. Germline CDR1 is SNHLY and CDR2 is FYNNEI. Trimming stripped 0 bases from V and 4 bases from J, with 16 bases between. CDR3 nucleotides: TGTGCCAGCAGTGAAGCGGCGGGCCCCAATAGTTACGAGCAGTACTTC. As protein: CASSEAAGPNSYEQYF.

The J gene is TRBJ2-7, the V gene TRBV27; TRBD1 aligns across 9 bases. The trim removed 4 bases at V and 5 bases at J, leaving 6 bases unmatched. The CDR3 spans 14 residues. Per germline, CDR1 MNHEY and CDR2 SMNVEV (reference sequence). The CDR3 loop is CASSSGTGTHEQYF. The CDR3 nucleotides are TGTGCCAGCAGTTCCGGGACAGGGACCCACGAGCAGTACTTC.

This rearrangement joins TRBV27 to TRBJ2-7, with D possibly being TRBD1 (6 bases). V gave up 3 bases and J gave up 6 bases, with 15 bases separating them. Germline assignment: CDR1 MNHEY and CDR2 SMNVEV (reference sequence). The CDR3 sequence is 14 residues long. The CDR3 nucleotides are TGTGCCAGCAGTTTGGCCAGGGGAAGGGGCGAGCAGTACTTC. It is translated as CASSLARGRGEQYF.

V usage is TRBV28 and J usage is TRBJ1-2; no firm D call. CDR1 is MDHEN, CDR2 SYDVKM, per germline. This CDR3 is built from 13 residues. V shed 5 bases and J shed 5 bases, with 12 bases lying between them. The CDR3 nucleotides are TGTGCCAGCAGTGAGAGGATGGAGTATGGCTACACCTTC. Encoded protein: CASSERMEYGYTF.

This clone was observed once. This chain connects TRBV5-6 to TRBJ2-1; D tentatively fits TRBD1 or TRBD2 (5 bases each). Trimming took off 3 bases at V and 6 bases at J, with 16 bases between the two ends. Germline CDR1 and CDR2: SGHDT and YYEEEE. This CDR3 is built from 15 residues. In DNA form, the CDR3 reads TGTGCCAGCAGCTCCCCCCGTGGGGGAGCCAATGAGCAGTTCTTC. Translating gives CASSSPRGGANEQFF.

The chain links TRBV4-3 to TRBJ2-7; D gene uncertain. CDR3 length: 11 amino acids. CDR1 is LGHNA and CDR2 is YSLEER in the germline V gene. Trimming pared 1 base from V and 7 bases from J, leaving 5 bases between. This CDR3 reads CASSQVGEQYF. Here the CDR3 DNA reads TGCGCCAGCAGCCAAGTCGGGGAGCAGTACTTC.

The chain links TRBV9 to TRBJ1-1; the D is unclear. This CDR3 is 15 amino acids long. The germline CDR1 and CDR2 sequences are SGDLS and YYNGEE. The V gene lost 3 bases and the J gene lost 4 bases, with 16 bases spanning the gap. DNA for the CDR3: TGTGCCAGCAGCGAGGGAAGGGATTTGGTCACTGAAGCTTTCTTT. Amino acid sequence: CASSEGRDLVTEAFF.

The chain recombines TRBV7-6 with TRBJ2-7; TRBD2 matches 9 bases. The germline gives CDR1 SGHVS, CDR2 FNYEAQ. The CDR3 is 15 amino acids. The V and J ends lost 2 bases and 3 bases, in that order; junction bases with no gene match: 5. The CDR3 DNA is TGTGCCAGCAGCTTACGACTAGCGGACCACTACGAGCAGTACTTC. It codes for CASSLRLADHYEQYF.

The rearrangement uses TRBV4-3 and TRBJ2-3; D might be TRBD1 (8 bases). From germline, CDR1 is LGHNA and CDR2 YSLEER. There are 16 residues in the CDR3. V lost 1 base to trimming and J lost 3 bases, with 14 bases between them. CDR3 sequence (DNA): TGCGCCAGCAGCCAAGTACAGGGGGGGATAACAGATACGCAGTATTTT. Translated, it gives CASSQVQGGITDTQYF.

The CDR3 region has the DNA TGTGCCAGCAGCGCGGGACCGACGCCTTACTATGGCTACACCTTC. Protein sequence: CASSAGPTPYYGYTF. This sequence joins TRBV5-5 and TRBJ1-2; tentative D call: TRBD1 (5 bases). Germline loops: CDR1 SGHKS, CDR2 YYEKEE (reference sequence). Trimming stripped 4 bases from V and 3 bases from J, with 16 bases between. This CDR3 comprises 15 residues.

The CDR3 coding sequence is TGTGCCTGGAGCCTGGACAGTAATCAGCCCCAGCATTTT. Protein: CAWSLDSNQPQHF. J is TRBJ1-5 and V is TRBV30; TRBD1 might be the D (6 bases). This CDR3 is built from 13 residues. Trimming took 3 bases from V and 4 from J, leaving 10 bases between them. Looked up from germline, CDR1 is GTSNPN and CDR2 is SVGIG (reference sequence).

The chain recombines TRBV28 with TRBJ2-5; a possible D gene is TRBD1 (5 bases). This CDR3 has 16 residues. Trimming pared 5 bases from V and 2 bases from J, leaving 18 bases between. Germline CDR1 is MDHEN and CDR2 is SYDVKM. The CDR3 DNA is TGTGCCAGCAGTCCCCCCCCGGCAGGACAACAAGAGACCCAGTACTTC. As protein: CASSPPPAGQQETQYF. Using reference TRBV28 and TRBJ2-5 for the parts outside the CDR3, the full variable domain is DVKVTQSSRYLVKRTGEKVFLECVQDMDHENMFWYRQDPGLGLRLIYFSYDVKMKEKGDIPEGYSVSREKKERFSLILESASTNQTSMYLCASSPPPAGQQETQYFGPGTRLLVL.

This clone has a single count. The rearrangement joins TRBV7-9 to TRBJ2-5; the D gene is possibly TRBD2 (6 bases). Germline V CDR1 and CDR2: SEHNR, FQNEAQ (reference sequence). This CDR3 region has 15 residues. The germline V and J ends were trimmed by 5 bases and 4 bases, with 17 bases remaining between them. The CDR3 loop is CASSLTGLLVETQYF. In DNA, the CDR3 is TGTGCCAGCAGCCTAACCGGACTACTAGTAGAGACCCAGTACTTC.

In its sample, this clone was seen a few times. The genes are TRBV4-3 and TRBJ1-1; no reliable D call. The CDR3 runs 15 residues. The V end lost 0 bases, the J end lost 1 base, and 9 bases lay between the germline ends. Germline loops: CDR1 LGHNA, CDR2 YSLEER. CDR3 bases: TGCGCCAGCAGCCAAGATTCAGGCGGGAACACTGAAGCTTTCTTT. It translates to CASSQDSGGNTEAFF.

The rearrangement joins TRBV27 to TRBJ2-7; 10 bases are a match to TRBD2. V was pared by 5 bases and J by 5 bases, with 6 bases of the junction left unmatched. This CDR3 is 14 amino acids long. CDR1 and CDR2 from the germline V gene are MNHEY and SMNVEV (reference sequence). The CDR3 DNA reads as TGTGCCAGCAGTCCCGGGACTAGCGTAGACGAGCAGTACTTC. Residues: CASSPGTSVDEQYF.

The chain uses TRBV6-1 and TRBJ2-5; tentatively, D is TRBD2 (6 bases). Germline loops: CDR1 MNHNS, CDR2 SASEGT. The CDR3 consists of 12 residues. Trimming removed 10 bases from V and 1 base from J, with 10 bases in between. CDR3 sequence reads: CATRTIQETQYF. CDR3 DNA: TGTGCCACCAGGACTATCCAAGAGACCCAGTACTTC.